This T cell receptor (beta chain) was profiled in a study of T-cell memory formation after mild COVID-19. TCRdb used MiXCR to reprocess the 5' RACE reads, holding one entry per CDR3 protein. The sample holds under 300,000 distinct CDR3 sequences, about a sixth seen once. Study findings and constraints: A subset of responding clones appeared in pre-infection memory, suggesting cross-reactive memory joined. A second wave of clones peaked on day 37, and their SARS-CoV-2 specificity went unconfirmed.

This clonotype turned up a few times. Its target is not known. Per the germline V gene, CDR1 is MNHEY and CDR2 is SVGAGI. This CDR3 is built from 15 residues. Trimming took off 1 base at V and 3 bases at J, with 9 bases between the two ends. Material for sequencing was PBMCs or a T cell subset sorted from them (not recorded which). This TCR was recovered from a man between 18 and 35 years old who had mild COVID-19 (a few samples of this study predate the infection). Cell type and time point are not known. The chain has TRBV6-5 and TRBJ2-2, with D uncertain. The CDR3 is CASSYLWGDTGELFF. Written as DNA, the CDR3 is TGTGCCAGCAGTTACTTGTGGGGTGACACCGGGGAGCTGTTTTTT.